This passage covers 4 T cell receptor beta chains from one sample sequenced in a study of blood T cell repertoires in COVID-19. TCRdb's table, derived via immunoSEQ multiplex PCR, lists solely in-frame clones and lacks some. The sample lists some 330,000 clones; roughly nine tenths were seen once. Sequenced sample: PBMCs or T cells enriched from blood (not recorded which). The receptors were gathered from a woman in her twenties or thirties who had recovered from COVID-19.

The V and J genes are TRBV3-1 (or the pseudogene TRBV3-2) and TRBJ1-6; D is uncertain. The CDR3 consists of 16 residues. Germline CDR1 and CDR2: LGHDT and YNNKEL (reference sequence). V was trimmed by 2 bases and J by 9 bases, leaving 17 bases between them. The DNA of the CDR3 is TGTGCCAGCAGCCAACTCCCCTCTAGCGTCCGTTCACCCCTCCACTTT. This translates into CASSQLPSSVRSPLHF.

This rearrangement joins TRBV12-3 or TRBV12-4 to TRBJ2-3; D is ambiguous. The CDR3 loop spans 13 amino acids. The ends were cut back, 1 base at V and 3 bases at J, with 5 bases in the middle. CDR3 in DNA: TGTGCCAGCAGTTTAGGCGTGACAGATACGCAGTATTTT. It is translated as CASSLGVTDTQYF.

The chain is built from TRBV6-1 and TRBJ1-3; tentative D call: TRBD1 (6 bases). CDR3 size: 15 residues. Trimming left V 2 bases short and J 10 bases short, with 18 bases between. Per the germline V gene, CDR1 is MNHNS and CDR2 is SASEGT. For the CDR3, the DNA is TGTGCCAGCAGTGAACAGGGGATTGCCCTAAGGACCATATATTTT. Translated, it gives CASSEQGIALRTIYF.

The chain carries TRBV10-1 and TRBJ1-1, with D perhaps TRBD1 (5 bases). Looked up from germline, CDR1 is WNHNN and CDR2 is SYGVQD (reference sequence). Trimming stripped 6 bases from V and 1 base from J, with 15 bases between. The CDR3 extends over 15 amino acids. The CDR3 DNA reads as TGCGCCAGCAGCAACTCGGGACTACCGAACACTGAAGCTTTCTTT. Amino acid sequence: CASSNSGLPNTEAFF.